This paragraph covers one T cell receptor (beta chain) sequence. This entry comes from a study of T cells in localized non-small cell lung cancer. Sequenced by immunoSEQ multiplex PCR; TCRdb stores in-frame clones only, minus some. The sample lists roughly 30,000 clones, around 93% occurring once. This CDR3 is built from 14 residues. The germline CDR1 and CDR2 sequences are MNHEY and SMNVEV (reference sequence). Trimming took 5 bases from V and 3 from J, leaving 11 bases between them. Source: peripheral blood mononuclear cells, taken before any cancer treatment. The receptor was derived from a woman aged 35 to 69 with stage III lung adenocarcinoma. The genes are TRBV27 and TRBJ1-5; D remains ambiguous. The CDR3 DNA follows: TGTGCCAGCAGTCCCACGGCTATCAATCAGCCCCAGCATTTT. Encoded protein: CASSPTAINQPQHF.